This record concerns one TCR beta chain sequence. What it binds is not known. The record originates from a study of cytomegalovirus exposure and HLA in healthy donors. Study-wide points: The classifier was said to identify cytomegalovirus status with high specificity and sensitivity. Across donors, presence/absence analyses took sequencing depth to be roughly uniform. The productive fraction for most TCR beta V segments was about 87% or about 30% in an earlier analysis. One variant, a missense change in DCLRE1C, was linked in a later analysis to TCR beta V- and J-gene trimming.

The PCR had 60 Vbeta and 13 Jbeta primers. Profiling relied on immunoSEQ multiplex PCR, and the TCRdb table lists in-frame clones only, not all of them. This repertoire shows roughly 150,000 clones, 70% to 80% found once; its top ten account for 1.5% to 1.7%. The V gene's germline CDR1 is MDHEN and CDR2 SYDVKM. V was clipped by 5 bases and J by 3 bases, with 16 bases between them. This CDR3 spans 15 amino acids. The sample was PBMCs. The TCR comes from a man in his forties in good health and CMV-seronegative. The V and J genes are TRBV28 and TRBJ1-2; D gene uncertain. This chain's CDR3 is CASSAPNRVYYGYTF. The CDR3 bases are TGTGCCAGCAGTGCACCAAACCGGGTCTACTATGGCTACACCTTC.